These 8 T cell receptor beta chains came from one sample sequenced in a study of T cell repertoires and HLA-DP antigens. Sequenced by immunoSEQ multiplex PCR; TCRdb stores in-frame clones only, minus some. The sample includes almost 90,000 clones, around 86% of them seen just once. These receptors' targets are unknown. Source material: CD4+ T cells from PBMCs. The receptor source for this set is a middle-aged man in good health and CMV-seronegative.

The rearrangement links TRBV7-6 to TRBJ2-1, with 10 positions matching TRBD2. From germline, CDR1 is SGHVS and CDR2 FNYEAQ. CDR3 length equals 15 residues. Trimming cost V 1 base and J 9 bases; bases outside gene matches: 6. The CDR3 DNA is TGTGCCAGCAGCTTAGGGGCTAGCGGGAGTGGTGAGCAGTTCTTC. Its translation: CASSLGASGSGEQFF.

In DNA form, the CDR3 reads TGTGCCAGCAGTTTGCGGGGGCGATCCCCCTCCGAGCAGTACTTC. Protein: CASSLRGRSPSEQYF. This chain joins TRBV27 and TRBJ2-7, with a possible D match to TRBD2 (7 bases). Germline assignment: CDR1 MNHEY and CDR2 SMNVEV (reference sequence). There are 15 residues in the CDR3. V was pared by 3 bases and J by 6 bases, with 18 bases between.

The gene calls are TRBV6-1 and TRBJ1-4, with D possibly matching TRBD1 (5 bases). Trimming left V 11 bases short and J 0 bases short, with 13 bases between. The CDR3 consists of 14 residues. Germline loops: CDR1 MNHNS, CDR2 SASEGT. In nucleotides, the CDR3 is TGTGCCGGAGGGGCCTTAACAACTAATGAAAAACTGTTTTTT. Amino acids: CAGGALTTNEKLFF.

The V gene is TRBV4-1, the J gene TRBJ1-3; D remains unclear. Germline CDR1 is MGHRA and CDR2 is YSYEKL. The V end was cut by 0 bases, the J end by 0 bases, with 6 bases between. The CDR3 runs 15 residues. The CDR3 is CASSQEPGSGNTIYF. In DNA, the CDR3 is TGCGCCAGCAGCCAAGAACCAGGCTCTGGAAACACCATATATTTT.

The chain uses TRBV10-1 and TRBJ1-3; perhaps TRBD1 as D (5 bases). The CDR3 is made up of 18 amino acids. V lost 2 bases, J lost 0 bases, and 17 bases lay in between. The germline V gene has CDR1 WNHNN and CDR2 SYGVQD (reference sequence). The DNA for the CDR3 is TGCGCCAGCAGTGAGATATGGGCAGGGCTCTCCTCTGGAAACACCATATATTTT. Its protein product is CASSEIWAGLSSGNTIYF.

This clone was detected once. The gene calls are TRBV7-2 and TRBJ2-7; D possibly corresponds to TRBD1 (6 bases). The V and J ends lost 4 bases and 0 bases respectively, with 10 bases between them. The CDR3 is made up of 14 amino acids. Germline values: CDR1 SGHTA, CDR2 FQGNSA. The CDR3 sequence: CASSWRTASYEQYF. The CDR3 DNA is TGTGCCAGCAGCTGGAGGACAGCCTCCTACGAGCAGTACTTC.

V gene TRBV9 combines with J gene TRBJ2-1, with a tentative D call TRBD2 (7 bases). Trimming pared 0 bases from V and 4 bases from J, leaving 14 bases between. Germline V gives CDR1 SGDLS, CDR2 YYNGEE. This CDR3 contains 16 residues. The CDR3 sequence: CASSVELRGGYNEQFF. The CDR3 DNA is TGTGCCAGCAGCGTAGAATTGAGGGGGGGATACAATGAGCAGTTCTTC.

The V gene is TRBV27, the J gene TRBJ2-6, with 9 bases identical to TRBD1. The ends lost 5 bases at V and 2 bases at J; junction bases unmatched: 1. Germline values: CDR1 MNHEY, CDR2 SMNVEV (reference sequence). The CDR3 runs to 15 residues. Written as DNA, the CDR3 is TGTGCCAGCAGTCGACAGGGGGCTGGGGCCAACGTCCTGACTTTC. It translates to CASSRQGAGANVLTF.